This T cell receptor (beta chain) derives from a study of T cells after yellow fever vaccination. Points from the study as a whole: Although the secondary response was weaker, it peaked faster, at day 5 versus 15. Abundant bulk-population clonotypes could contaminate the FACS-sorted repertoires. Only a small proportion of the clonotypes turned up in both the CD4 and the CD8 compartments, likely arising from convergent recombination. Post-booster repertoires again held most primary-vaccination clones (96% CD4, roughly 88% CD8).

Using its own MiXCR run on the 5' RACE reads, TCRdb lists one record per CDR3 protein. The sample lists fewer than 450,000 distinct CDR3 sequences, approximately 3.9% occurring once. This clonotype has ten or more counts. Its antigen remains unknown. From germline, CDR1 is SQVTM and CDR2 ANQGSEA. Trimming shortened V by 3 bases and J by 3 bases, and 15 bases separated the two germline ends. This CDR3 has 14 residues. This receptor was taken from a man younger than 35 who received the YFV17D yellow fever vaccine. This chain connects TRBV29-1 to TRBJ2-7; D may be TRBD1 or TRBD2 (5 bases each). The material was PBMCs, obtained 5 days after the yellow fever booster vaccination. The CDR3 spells CSVDHGTDLYEQYF. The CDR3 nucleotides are TGCAGCGTTGATCATGGGACGGATCTCTACGAGCAGTACTTC.